The rows below give T cell receptor beta chains drawn from one sample of a study of control samples from healthy donors and cancer patients. Clones were read by immunoSEQ multiplex PCR, and TCRdb kept only the in-frame ones, dropping some. The sample records about 69,000 clones, roughly 90% being singletons. Specimen: PBMCs. The receptor source for this set is a man in his fifties or sixties with colorectal cancer. Both conserved end residues are part of each CDR3. A D gene is named only where the DNA matches it firmly. Some rows have no size entry. The others give once, few or many, or a class for an expanded clone.

j_call clone_size v_call d_call cdr3_nt cdr3_aa
TRBJ1-4 - TRBV7-2 - TGTGCCAGCAGCTTACGGTCAACTAATGAAAAACTGTTTTTT CASSLRSTNEKLFF
TRBJ2-2 - TRBV28 - TGTGCCAGCTCCGGGGCAAACACCGGGGAGCTGTTTTTT CASSGANTGELFF
TRBJ2-3 - TRBV7-2 TRBD1 TGTGCCAGCAGCGGACAGGGGGCGCTGGGCACAGATACGCAGTATTTT CASSGQGALGTDTQYF
TRBJ1-4 - TRBV18 - TGTGCCAGCTCACCCGGGCAGGGAAATGAAAAACTGTTTTTT CASSPGQGNEKLFF
TRBJ2-7 - TRBV21-1 - TGTGCCAGCAGCAATAGTGGTCTACATTACGAGCAGTACTTC CASSNSGLHYEQYF
TRBJ2-2 - TRBV4-1 - TGCGCCAGCAGCCAAAGGGATAGGGGGACCGGGGAGCTGTTTTTT CASSQRDRGTGELFF
TRBJ2-6 - TRBV19 TRBD2 TGTGCCAGTACTGGGACTAGCGGGCGGCTTATATTTTCCTCTGGGGCCAACGTCCTGACTTTC CASTGTSGRLIFSSGANVLTF
TRBJ1-6 - TRBV6-5 - TGTGCCAGCAGCGGAACCGGGCTTTTTTCACCCCTCCACTTT CASSGTGLFSPLHF
TRBJ2-5 - TRBV11-2 - TGTGCCAGCAGCTTCGGCAGTCAAGAGACCCAGTACTTC CASSFGSQETQYF
TRBJ2-1 - TRBV11-2 TRBD2 TGTGCCAGCAGCTTATCCATTCGACTAGCGGGGGGGCTGAATGAGCAGTTCTTC CASSLSIRLAGGLNEQFF
TRBJ1-5 - TRBV7-2 TRBD1 TGTGCCAGCAGCCTGACAGGGTATTACAATCAGCCCCAGCATTTT CASSLTGYYNQPQHF
TRBJ2-7 - TRBV30 - TGTGCCTGGAGTAGGCGGAACGAGCAGTACTTC CAWSRRNEQYF
TRBJ2-4 - TRBV6-5 - TGTGCCAGCAGTTACTCGAGACGGGTAGCCAAAAACATTCAGTACTTC CASSYSRRVAKNIQYF
TRBJ2-7 - TRBV4-1 TRBD1 TGCGCCAGCAGCCAGTGGACAGGGGCCGACGAGCAGTACTTC CASSQWTGADEQYF
TRBJ1-5 - TRBV5-4 TRBD1 TGTGCCAGCAGTCCGGGACAGGGAAGAAATCAGCCCCAGCATTTT CASSPGQGRNQPQHF
TRBJ1-1 - TRBV30 TRBD1 TGTGCCTGCACGACAGGGGTGAACACTGAAGCTTTCTTT CACTTGVNTEAFF
TRBJ1-6 - TRBV28 - TGTGCCAGCAGCCGTCAGGGCTCCTATAATTCACCCCTCCACTTT CASSRQGSYNSPLHF
TRBJ2-3 - TRBV19 - TGTGCCAGTAGTATAAATTCAGAAGGTACGCAGTATTTT CASSINSEGTQYF
TRBJ2-7 - TRBV7-9 TRBD1 TGTGCCAGCAATCCGGGACAGGGCCACCCTAAGCAGTACTTC CASNPGQGHPKQYF
TRBJ2-1 once TRBV6-4 TRBD2 TGTGCCAGCAGCCCACTAGCGGGGGGGCTCCAACCCCGGGAGCAGTTCTTC CASSPLAGGLQPREQFF
TRBJ1-1 - TRBV19 TRBD1 TGTGCCAGTTCACCGCGGACAGGGAGGAGCACTGAAGCTTTCTTT CASSPRTGRSTEAFF
TRBJ2-3 few TRBV11-3 - TGTGCCAGCAGCCCGGGACTCCCCACAGATACGCAGTATTTT CASSPGLPTDTQYF
TRBJ1-2 - TRBV11-3 TRBD1 TGTGCCAGCAGCTTAGACGGACAGGGGCCTAACTATGGCTACACCTTC CASSLDGQGPNYGYTF
TRBJ1-2 once TRBV20-1 - TGCAGTGCTAGTGGGCAGCTCTATGGCTACACCTTC CSASGQLYGYTF
TRBJ1-2 - TRBV19 - TGTGCCAGTACCGCCCCCAGGGTTCATGGCTACACCTTC CASTAPRVHGYTF
TRBJ2-3 - TRBV6-2/TRBV6-3 - TGTGCCAGCAGCCCCGCGGGGTCCGGGGCAGATACGCAGTATTTT CASSPAGSGADTQYF
TRBJ2-1 - TRBV10-3 - TGTGCCTCGCGAAAGGGGGGGGGATACAATGAGCAGTTCTTC CASRKGGGYNEQFF
TRBJ2-2 - TRBV20-1 - TGCAGTGCTAGAAGGTCCGGGGAGCTGTTTTTT CSARRSGELFF
TRBJ2-1 - TRBV7-2 - TGTGCCAGCAGCTCCCCGCGATTTTCCGGGGGGCCTTCCTACAATGAGCAGTTCTTC CASSSPRFSGGPSYNEQFF
TRBJ2-7 - TRBV19 - TGTGCCAGTAGTATCGGGCAGGGGCCATCCTACGAGCAGTACTTC CASSIGQGPSYEQYF
TRBJ2-2 - TRBV5-4 - TGTGCCAGCACCGTAACTGACACCGGGGAGCTGTTTTTT CASTVTDTGELFF
TRBJ2-2 - TRBV4-1 TRBD1 TGCGCCAGCAGCCAAGATGGACAGGGTGGCGGGGAGCTGTTTTTT CASSQDGQGGGELFF